This T cell receptor (beta chain) was observed in a study of cytomegalovirus exposure and HLA in healthy donors (dated by TCRdb to 2016 to 2017). About the study as a whole: According to a later analysis, one platform produced both the roughly 110 validation repertoires and the 730 or so repertoires of the first cohort. The aim of the study was to test whether cataloging public T cell receptors could identify signatures of past pathogen exposure. To predict cytomegalovirus infection status, the study combined high-throughput TCR immunosequencing, statistical association of individual TCRs with disease status, and machine learning. A separate validation cohort of roughly 120 different subjects was used in addition to the approximately 700-subject first cohort.

The library was produced with the immunoSEQ multiplex PCR assay. The authors' pipeline ran thus. A statistical classification framework was built to diagnose cytomegalovirus status from the catalog of TCR beta chain sequences. TCRdb limited this immuneACCESS table to in-frame rearrangements with V and J called. A share of clones is missing; checked studies link under half to unresolved V genes, and the rest is unexplained. V and J calls and clone size are given by that table; D and trimming were obtained from the DNA. The sample includes under 350,000 clones, with 70% to 90% observed a single time. The ten largest make up approximately 1% of the sample. The donors belonged to the validation cohort of 90 to 150 subjects, which was separate from the roughly 680-subject first cohort. About this clone: Which antigen it targets is not known. Base-call qualities are not available, and no considerably larger clone is one nucleotide away.

Findings and caveats that apply to the study as a whole: Most TCR sequences were observed very rarely across donors, whereas some public TCRs were present in many individuals. A later analysis lacked HLA typing for the validation cohort, so it scored co-occurrence in that cohort across all 120 or so repertoires. A few of the identified cytomegalovirus-associated TCR beta chains were confirmed in vitro to be specific for cytomegalovirus antigens. The authors suggested that the approach could potentially be extended to other disease states and immunological phenotypes. The study gave a list of 150 to 200 TCR beta chains associated with cytomegalovirus. In both the original and validation cohorts, the classifier was reported to diagnose cytomegalovirus status with high specificity and sensitivity. In a later analysis, TCRs clustered in the first cohort were found to also tend to co-occur in the 120 or so validation repertoires, with about 94% of cluster scores above 0.

The germline V and J ends show losses of 2 bases and 6 bases respectively, and no gene match explains 5 bases of the junction. Reading from cysteine to phenylalanine, the CDR3 counts 14 amino acids. Just CDR3 DNA is preserved here, 42 bases in frame from base 1. Taken from the germline V gene (reference sequence), the CDR1 and CDR2 loops are SGHKS and YYEKEE. Source material: PBMCs. The sequence is built from TRBV5-5 and TRBJ2-3; a stretch of 8 junction bases matches TRBD1. This sequence was found in a woman aged 18-30 years in good health and CMV-seronegative. In nucleotides, the sequence is TGTGCCAGCAGCTTAGGGACAGGAGCTGATACGCAGTATTTT. Its product reads: CASSLGTGADTQYF.